This TCR beta chain was identified in a study of blood T cell repertoires in COVID-19. In the study overall: Acute and convalescent COVID-19 samples came from the United States, Italy and Spain.

In germline, CDR1 is MGHRA, CDR2 YSYEKL. The CDR3 has 16 residues. Trimming at V came to 1 base and at J to 0 bases, leaving 5 bases not matched to a gene. Sequenced by immunoSEQ multiplex PCR; TCRdb stores in-frame clones only, minus some. The data contain 200,000 to 250,000 clones, 85% of them singletons. This receptor was obtained from a man in his fifties or sixties with COVID-19, enrolled during active disease. The J gene is TRBJ1-1, the V gene TRBV4-1; 7 bases are a match to TRBD1. What was sequenced was peripheral blood. The CDR3 here is CASSQVTGTVNTEAFF. The CDR3 DNA follows: TGCGCCAGCAGCCAAGTCACCGGGACAGTGAACACTGAAGCTTTCTTT.